This is a list of T cell receptor beta chains from one sample in a study of cytomegalovirus exposure and HLA in healthy donors. The repertoire was sequenced with immunoSEQ multiplex PCR; TCRdb's copy has only in-frame clones and lacks some. This table holds 60,000 to 100,000 clones, over 70% found once. The sample was PBMCs. The receptors were gathered from a male donor in good health and CMV-seropositive. Each CDR3 is given with its conserved first and last residue. D genes are given only for firm matches. Expanded clones get a size class; other rows say once, few or many, or leave the size out.

V	D	J	size	CDR3	DNA
TRBV9	TRBD1	TRBJ2-3	NA	CASSVQSGQATDTQYF	TGTGCCAGCAGCGTCCAGTCGGGACAGGCCACAGATACGCAGTATTTT
TRBV6-5	TRBD2	TRBJ2-3	many	CASSYSGGSRVDTQYF	TGTGCCAGCAGTTACTCTGGCGGGAGTAGGGTAGATACGCAGTATTTT
TRBV27	NA	TRBJ2-7	NA	CASSLFPRGSYEQYF	TGTGCCAGCAGTTTATTTCCCAGAGGCTCCTACGAGCAGTACTTC
TRBV5-1	NA	TRBJ1-1	NA	CASSWGGRSNTEAFF	TGCGCCAGCAGCTGGGGGGGGCGGTCGAACACTGAAGCTTTCTTT
TRBV2	NA	TRBJ2-3	NA	CASSEQGSSDTQYF	TGTGCCAGCAGTGAGCAGGGGAGTTCAGATACGCAGTATTTT
TRBV5-1	NA	TRBJ2-2	NA	CASSLGRMDWELFF	TGCGCCAGCAGCTTGGGGAGAATGGATTGGGAGCTGTTTTTT
TRBV20-1	NA	TRBJ1-1	NA	CSALADTEAFF	TGCAGTGCGCTGGCGGACACTGAAGCTTTCTTT
TRBV28	TRBD1	TRBJ2-1	NA	CASSTLGTGLYNEQFF	TGTGCCAGCAGCACCTTAGGGACAGGACTCTACAATGAGCAGTTCTTC
TRBV2	NA	TRBJ1-5	NA	CASRGDGTRPQHF	TGTGCCAGTCGTGGGGACGGGACAAGGCCCCAGCATTTT
TRBV7-9	NA	TRBJ1-2	few	CASSLVNAGFRYGYTF	TGTGCCAGCAGCTTGGTCAATGCAGGCTTTCGTTATGGCTACACCTTC
TRBV7-2	NA	TRBJ1-2	NA	CASSLASSYGYTF	TGTGCCAGCAGCCTAGCCTCCAGCTATGGCTACACCTTC
TRBV7-9	TRBD2	TRBJ2-3	NA	CASSLGVSGGVDTQYF	TGTGCCAGCAGCTTAGGTGTTAGCGGGGGGGTGGATACGCAGTATTTT
TRBV6-1	TRBD1	TRBJ2-5	NA	CASRGQYFKETQYF	TGTGCCAGCAGGGGACAGTATTTCAAAGAGACCCAGTACTTC
TRBV5-4	NA	TRBJ2-7	NA	CATRDSNYEQYF	TGTGCCACGCGGGACAGCAACTACGAGCAGTACTTC
TRBV5-1	TRBD1	TRBJ2-7	NA	CASSIAGTGEYEQYF	TGCGCCAGCAGCATAGCCGGGACAGGAGAATACGAGCAGTACTTC
TRBV18	TRBD1	TRBJ1-1	once	CASSLGQENTEAFF	TGTGCCAGCTCGCTGGGACAGGAGAACACTGAAGCTTTCTTT
TRBV19	TRBD2	TRBJ2-3	NA	CASSMGEGGTDTQYF	TGTGCCAGTAGTATGGGGGAGGGTGGCACAGATACGCAGTATTTT
TRBV19	NA	TRBJ1-1	NA	CASSIGNRGAFF	TGTGCCAGTAGTATCGGCAACCGGGGAGCTTTCTTT
TRBV7-9	TRBD1	TRBJ1-2	NA	CASSFLDRGPLYGYTF	TGTGCCAGCAGCTTTCTAGACAGGGGGCCACTCTATGGCTACACCTTC
TRBV7-2	TRBD2	TRBJ2-5	NA	CASSPRGGLAVLWGETQYF	TGTGCCAGCAGCCCCCGGGGTGGTCTAGCGGTCCTGTGGGGAGAGACCCAGTACTTC
TRBV4-1	NA	TRBJ1-3	NA	CASSHSRESGRNTIYF	TGCGCCAGCAGCCATAGCCGTGAGTCAGGGAGAAACACCATATATTTT
TRBV28	TRBD1	TRBJ1-5	NA	CASSLIRDRGRIAQHF	TGTGCCAGCAGTTTAATCCGGGACAGGGGGCGAATAGCCCAGCATTTT
TRBV19	NA	TRBJ2-3	NA	CASSSPRGEGTDTQYF	TGTGCCAGTAGTTCCCCCCGGGGTGAGGGCACAGATACGCAGTATTTT
TRBV28	TRBD2	TRBJ2-5	NA	CASTLGLAGTQETQYF	TGTGCCAGCACCTTGGGGCTAGCGGGTACCCAAGAGACCCAGTACTTC
TRBV4-1	TRBD1	TRBJ2-1	NA	CASSHRTGKSSYNEQFF	TGCGCCAGCAGCCACCGGACAGGAAAGAGCTCCTACAATGAGCAGTTCTTC
TRBV19	NA	TRBJ2-1	NA	CASSELNSYNEQFF	TGTGCCAGTAGTGAACTAAACTCCTACAATGAGCAGTTCTTC
TRBV18	NA	TRBJ1-1	NA	CASSPYIRQKNTEAFF	TGTGCCAGCTCACCGTATATTCGACAGAAGAACACTGAAGCTTTCTTT
TRBV7-9	TRBD2	TRBJ2-3	NA	CSSSPGLAGGFSTDTQYF	TGTTCCAGCAGCCCTGGACTAGCGGGGGGGTTTAGCACAGATACGCAGTATTTT
TRBV5-5	TRBD2	TRBJ2-3	NA	CASSLVAGGDTQYF	TGTGCCAGCAGCTTGGTGGCGGGGGGTGATACGCAGTATTTT
TRBV15	NA	TRBJ2-3	NA	CATREGGLAGTDTQYF	TGTGCCACCAGAGAGGGGGGGCTAGCGGGCACAGATACGCAGTATTTT
TRBV6-1	NA	TRBJ1-2	NA	CASSESGDYGYTF	TGTGCCAGCAGTGAATCAGGGGACTATGGCTACACCTTC
TRBV4-1	NA	TRBJ2-5	once	CASSQLGAPETQYF	TGCGCCAGCAGCCAATTGGGGGCTCCAGAGACCCAGTACTTC
TRBV28	NA	TRBJ1-2	NA	CASSFSRRIPANYGYTF	TGTGCCAGCAGTTTTTCCAGGAGGATTCCCGCTAACTATGGCTACACCTTC
TRBV19	TRBD1	TRBJ1-5	NA	CASSPTGGNNQPQHF	TGTGCCAGTAGCCCTACAGGGGGAAACAATCAGCCCCAGCATTTT
TRBV9	NA	TRBJ2-4	NA	CASSVGLFKNIQYF	TGTGCCAGCAGCGTGGGACTTTTCAAAAACATTCAGTACTTC
TRBV19	TRBD2	TRBJ2-2	NA	CASAGGNTGELFF	TGTGCCAGCGCGGGAGGCAACACCGGGGAGCTGTTTTTT
TRBV29-1	NA	TRBJ1-5	few	CSVGAGDQPQHF	TGCAGCGTGGGGGCGGGTGATCAGCCCCAGCATTTT
TRBV4-2	TRBD1	TRBJ1-2	NA	CASSQDARTRDRGPYGYTF	TGTGCCAGCAGCCAAGACGCCCGAACCCGGGACAGGGGGCCATATGGCTACACCTTC
TRBV7-8	TRBD1	TRBJ2-5	NA	CASSFPTGQADLGETQYF	TGTGCCAGCAGCTTTCCTACGGGACAGGCGGATCTAGGGGAGACCCAGTACTTC
TRBV15	NA	TRBJ2-5	once	CATSAHGLSETQYF	TGTGCCACCAGCGCACATGGTCTCTCGGAGACCCAGTACTTC
TRBV18	NA	TRBJ1-1	NA	CASSPNRDTEAFF	TGTGCCAGCTCACCAAACAGGGACACTGAAGCTTTCTTT
TRBV7-2	TRBD2	TRBJ2-1	NA	CASSLVGGPGNEQFF	TGTGCCAGCAGCTTAGTGGGAGGGCCGGGGAATGAGCAGTTCTTC
TRBV28	NA	TRBJ1-5	few	CASNPKRQPQHF	TGTGCCAGCAACCCTAAGCGTCAGCCCCAGCATTTT
TRBV7-2	TRBD2	TRBJ2-7	NA	CASSFRTSGGHFSYEQYF	TGTGCCAGCAGCTTTAGGACTAGCGGGGGGCATTTCTCCTACGAGCAGTACTTC
TRBV5-5	TRBD1	TRBJ1-4	NA	CASSLDLGQGWEKLFF	TGTGCCAGCAGCTTGGATTTAGGACAGGGTTGGGAAAAACTGTTTTTT
TRBV18	NA	TRBJ2-5	NA	CASSPREVAAQETQYF	TGTGCCAGCTCGCCTCGAGAGGTAGCGGCCCAAGAGACCCAGTACTTC
TRBV19	NA	TRBJ1-4	NA	CASSIDWGPQQEKLFF	TGTGCCAGTAGTATTGATTGGGGGCCCCAGCAAGAAAAACTGTTTTTT
TRBV13	NA	TRBJ2-1	NA	CASSYWTGSYNEQFF	TGTGCCAGCAGCTACTGGACTGGGTCCTACAATGAGCAGTTCTTC
TRBV28	NA	TRBJ1-1	few	CASSLWGAGRLAFF	TGTGCCAGCAGTTTATGGGGGGCAGGACGGCTCGCTTTCTTT
TRBV9	TRBD2	TRBJ2-7	NA	CASSETSGATYEQYF	TGTGCCAGCAGCGAGACTAGCGGGGCGACCTACGAGCAGTACTTC
TRBV6-5	NA	TRBJ2-5	NA	CASALETIFQETQYF	TGTGCCAGCGCACTCGAAACTATCTTTCAAGAGACCCAGTACTTC
TRBV25-1	TRBD1	TRBJ1-4	many	CASSDTGGNEKLFF	TGTGCCAGCAGTGACACAGGGGGTAATGAAAAACTGTTTTTT
TRBV7-2	TRBD1	TRBJ1-5	NA	CASSARQGGNQPQHF	TGTGCCAGCAGCGCCCGACAGGGCGGCAATCAGCCCCAGCATTTT
TRBV11-3	NA	TRBJ2-5	NA	CASSLGPRATLGETQYF	TGTGCCAGCAGCTTAGGGCCGCGGGCCACACTGGGAGAGACCCAGTACTTC
TRBV9	NA	TRBJ1-1	NA	CASSSTFGGGVTEAFF	TGTGCCAGCAGCTCCACATTCGGGGGGGGCGTCACTGAAGCTTTCTTT
TRBV11-2	TRBD1	TRBJ2-7	NA	CASSPRQGAYEQYF	TGTGCCAGCAGCCCACGACAGGGTGCCTACGAGCAGTACTTC
TRBV27	NA	TRBJ2-7	NA	CASRAATYEQYF	TGTGCCAGCAGGGCGGCCACCTACGAGCAGTACTTC
TRBV7-2	NA	TRBJ2-7	NA	CASSLGMADEQYF	TGTGCCAGCAGCTTAGGAATGGCGGACGAGCAGTACTTC
TRBV30	NA	TRBJ2-3	NA	CAWSVGGDTQYF	TGTGCCTGGAGTGTTGGGGGGGATACGCAGTATTTT
TRBV2	TRBD1	TRBJ1-4	few	CASTDMRDRVSEKLFF	TGTGCCAGCACTGACATGAGGGACAGGGTTAGCGAAAAACTGTTTTTT